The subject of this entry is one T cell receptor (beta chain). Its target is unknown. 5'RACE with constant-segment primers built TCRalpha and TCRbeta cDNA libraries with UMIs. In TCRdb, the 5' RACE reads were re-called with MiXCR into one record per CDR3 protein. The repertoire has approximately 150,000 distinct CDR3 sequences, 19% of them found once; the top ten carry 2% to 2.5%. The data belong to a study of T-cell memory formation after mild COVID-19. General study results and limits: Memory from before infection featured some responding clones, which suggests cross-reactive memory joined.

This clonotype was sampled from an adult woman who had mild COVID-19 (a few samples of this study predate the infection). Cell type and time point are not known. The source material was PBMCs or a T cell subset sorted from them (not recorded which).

The CDR3 region is CASSRRRETQYF. CDR3 bases: TGTGCCAGCAGCCGTCGGCGAGAGACCCAGTACTTC. This chain connects TRBV14 to TRBJ2-5; D is unclear. The germline V gene has CDR1 SGHDN and CDR2 FVKESK. V was clipped by 4 bases and J by 4 bases, with 7 bases between them. This CDR3 contains 12 residues. The full variable domain, with the rest looked up from reference TRBV14 and TRBJ2-5, is EAGVTQFPSHSVIEKGQTVTLRCDPISGHDNLYWYRRVMGKEIKFLLHFVKESKQDESGMPNNRFLAERTGGTYSTLKVQPAELEDSGVYFCASSRRRETQYFGPGTRLLVL.